Sequencing of this T cell receptor beta chain was carried out in a study of T-cell memory formation after mild COVID-19. The study's findings and limits: Clones that got smaller from day 15 to 85 had even CD4/CD8, while clones growing later tipped toward CD4+. Pre-infection memory harbored some responding clones, suggesting cross-reactive memory joined.

5'RACE primed from the constant segment yielded TCR alpha and TCR beta cDNA libraries bearing sample barcodes and UMIs. One entry per CDR3 protein, called by TCRdb with MiXCR from the 5' RACE reads. In the table there are a few hundred thousand distinct CDR3 sequences, 8% to 9% of which are singletons. The sample holds a few counts of this clonotype. Its specificity is unknown. The clonotype comes from a man younger than 30 who had mild COVID-19 (a few samples of this study predate the infection). Cell type and time point are not known. Sequencing was carried out using PBMCs or a T cell subset sorted from them (not recorded which).

For the CDR3, the DNA is TGTGCCAGCAGTTTTCAAGGACAGGGGCGCCACTATGGCTACACCTTC. Translating it yields CASSFQGQGRHYGYTF. The chain has TRBV27 and TRBJ1-2; 9 bases map to TRBD1. The germline CDR1 and CDR2 sequences are MNHEY and SMNVEV (reference sequence). The V gene end was trimmed by 3 bases and the J gene end by 3 bases; junction bases not matched to a gene: 8. The CDR3 is 16 residues long.